These T cell receptor beta chains were read from a single sample in a study of T cells in localized non-small cell lung cancer. The table came from immunoSEQ multiplex PCR; TCRdb's copy has only in-frame clones and leaves some out. The sample contains around 15,000 clones, roughly 91% of which appear only once. Sequenced material: peripheral blood, taken before any cancer treatment. Every receptor here comes from a male donor aged 60 or over with stage II squamous cell lung carcinoma. CDR3s include the opening cysteine and the closing phenylalanine or tryptophan. The D gene is left open where the match is weak. For some rows the clone size is stated as once, few or many, or as a class when expanded; others skip it.

D: NA; size: NA; V: TRBV5-1; J: TRBJ2-1; CDR3: CASSLGRAYNEQFF; DNA: TGCGCCAGCAGCTTGGGGAGGGCCTACAATGAGCAGTTCTTC
D: NA; size: NA; V: TRBV10-3; J: TRBJ2-3; CDR3: CAISVRGWTDTQYF; DNA: TGTGCCATCAGCGTCAGGGGCTGGACAGATACGCAGTATTTT
D: NA; size: NA; V: TRBV6-5; J: TRBJ1-2; CDR3: CASSYSSQGTYGYTF; DNA: TGTGCCAGCAGTTACTCGAGTCAGGGCACCTATGGCTACACCTTC
D: TRBD2; size: NA; V: TRBV7-9; J: TRBJ2-2; CDR3: CASSLSGTSGGAGELFF; DNA: TGTGCCAGCAGCTTAAGCGGGACTAGCGGAGGGGCCGGGGAGCTGTTTTTT
D: NA; size: NA; V: TRBV10-3; J: TRBJ2-3; CDR3: CAISESLNTQYF; DNA: TGTGCCATCAGTGAGTCATTGAATACGCAGTATTTT
D: NA; size: NA; V: TRBV11-2; J: TRBJ1-3; CDR3: CASSQNAGGGSGNTIYF; DNA: TGTGCCAGCAGTCAAAATGCGGGAGGAGGCTCTGGAAACACCATATATTTT
D: NA; size: NA; V: TRBV9; J: TRBJ1-3; CDR3: CASSEGTALTGNTIYF; DNA: TGTGCCAGCAGCGAAGGGACGGCCTTAACTGGAAACACCATATATTTT
D: NA; size: NA; V: TRBV19; J: TRBJ2-2; CDR3: CASSIPSVTGELFF; DNA: TGTGCCAGTAGTATCCCCAGTGTGACCGGGGAGCTGTTTTTT
D: TRBD2; size: NA; V: TRBV28; J: TRBJ2-1; CDR3: CASSSLAGGPMGGEQFF; DNA: TGTGCCAGCAGTTCACTAGCGGGAGGCCCTATGGGGGGTGAGCAGTTCTTC
D: TRBD1; size: few; V: TRBV6-1; J: TRBJ1-6; CDR3: CASSEPPSGQNNSPLHF; DNA: TGTGCCAGCAGTGAACCCCCGTCGGGACAGAATAATTCACCCCTCCACTTT
D: TRBD1; size: NA; V: TRBV29-1; J: TRBJ1-2; CDR3: CSVGRGPLGYTF; DNA: TGCAGCGTTGGCAGGGGGCCATTAGGCTACACCTTC
D: NA; size: NA; V: TRBV11-3; J: TRBJ2-2; CDR3: CASSLIGSPGELFF; DNA: TGTGCCAGCAGCTTAATTGGAAGCCCCGGGGAGCTGTTTTTT
D: TRBD2; size: NA; V: TRBV5-4; J: TRBJ2-3; CDR3: CASSLRLAGGSGTTDTQYF; DNA: TGTGCCAGCAGCCTTAGACTAGCGGGAGGTAGCGGTACCACAGATACGCAGTATTTT
D: NA; size: NA; V: TRBV4-1; J: TRBJ2-1; CDR3: CASIGGLYNEQFF; DNA: TGCGCCAGCATAGGGGGACTATACAATGAGCAGTTCTTC
D: NA; size: NA; V: TRBV5-4; J: TRBJ2-3; CDR3: CASSLEAPSTDTQYF; DNA: TGTGCCAGCAGCTTGGAGGCCCCCAGCACAGATACGCAGTATTTT
D: TRBD2; size: NA; V: TRBV7-7; J: TRBJ2-3; CDR3: CASSSKLAGGVDTQYF; DNA: TGTGCCAGCAGCTCGAAACTAGCGGGAGGTGTAGATACGCAGTATTTT
D: NA; size: NA; V: TRBV10-3; J: TRBJ1-2; CDR3: CAISDMGGGYGYTF; DNA: TGTGCCATCAGTGATATGGGGGGAGGCTATGGCTACACCTTC
D: NA; size: NA; V: TRBV25-1; J: TRBJ2-7; CDR3: CASRETGFGSYEQYF; DNA: TGTGCCAGCAGAGAAACAGGCTTTGGGTCCTACGAGCAGTACTTC
D: NA; size: NA; V: TRBV19; J: TRBJ2-1; CDR3: CASTLGQGHNEQFF; DNA: TGTGCCAGTACCCTAGGGCAGGGTCACAATGAGCAGTTCTTC
D: NA; size: NA; V: TRBV15; J: TRBJ1-1; CDR3: CATSRGADTEAFF; DNA: TGTGCCACCAGCAGAGGGGCGGACACTGAAGCTTTCTTT
D: NA; size: NA; V: TRBV5-5; J: TRBJ1-1; CDR3: CASSLAIGTEAFF; DNA: TGTGCCAGCAGCTTGGCCATCGGTACTGAAGCTTTCTTT
D: NA; size: NA; V: TRBV5-5; J: TRBJ1-2; CDR3: CASSLDGNYGYTF; DNA: TGTGCCAGCAGCTTGGACGGTAACTATGGCTACACCTTC
D: NA; size: NA; V: TRBV9; J: TRBJ1-2; CDR3: CASSPEDAIYGYTF; DNA: TGTGCCAGCAGCCCAGAAGACGCGATCTATGGCTACACCTTC
D: NA; size: NA; V: TRBV4-1; J: TRBJ1-2; CDR3: CASSQDSLDEDGYTF; DNA: TGCGCCAGCAGCCAAGATTCCCTGGATGAGGATGGCTACACCTTC
D: TRBD1; size: NA; V: TRBV25-1; J: TRBJ1-4; CDR3: CASSEYLGAGGNEKLFF; DNA: TGTGCCAGCAGTGAATATTTGGGGGCAGGGGGAAATGAAAAACTGTTTTTT
D: NA; size: NA; V: TRBV29-1; J: TRBJ1-5; CDR3: CSASTGFGNQPQHF; DNA: TGCAGCGCCTCAACAGGGTTTGGCAATCAGCCCCAGCATTTT
D: NA; size: NA; V: TRBV6-1; J: TRBJ2-7; CDR3: CASSDTLAFTYEQYF; DNA: TGTGCCAGCAGTGATACTCTCGCTTTTACCTACGAGCAGTACTTC
D: TRBD1; size: NA; V: TRBV19; J: TRBJ2-3; CDR3: CASRDRAWDTQYF; DNA: TGTGCCAGTAGGGACAGGGCCTGGGATACGCAGTATTTT
D: TRBD1; size: NA; V: TRBV5-1; J: TRBJ2-5; CDR3: CASRVGTVQETQYF; DNA: TGCGCCAGCAGAGTAGGGACAGTTCAAGAGACCCAGTACTTC
D: NA; size: large; V: TRBV6-5; J: TRBJ1-5; CDR3: CASSPDINQPQHF; DNA: TGTGCCAGCAGTCCCGACATAAATCAGCCCCAGCATTTT
D: TRBD2; size: NA; V: TRBV7-7; J: TRBJ2-5; CDR3: CASSILAGGTKEETQYF; DNA: TGTGCCAGCAGCATTTTAGCGGGAGGGACGAAGGAAGAGACCCAGTACTTC
D: NA; size: once; V: TRBV19; J: TRBJ2-5; CDR3: CASSIRGVGRETQYF; DNA: TGTGCCAGTAGTATCCGAGGGGTGGGCAGAGAGACCCAGTACTTC
D: TRBD1; size: NA; V: TRBV5-4; J: TRBJ2-5; CDR3: CASSAMGQKETQYF; DNA: TGTGCCAGCAGCGCCATGGGACAGAAAGAGACCCAGTACTTC
D: TRBD1; size: once; V: TRBV27; J: TRBJ1-3; CDR3: CASSLRRPGQGPHSGNTIYF; DNA: TGTGCCAGCAGTTTAAGGAGACCGGGACAGGGACCCCACTCTGGAAACACCATATATTTT
D: NA; size: NA; V: TRBV4-1; J: TRBJ1-5; CDR3: CASSQNGPSNQPQHF; DNA: TGCGCCAGCAGCCAAAACGGACCGAGCAATCAGCCCCAGCATTTT
D: NA; size: NA; V: TRBV10-3; J: TRBJ2-1; CDR3: CAISGRADGGNEQFF; DNA: TGTGCCATCAGCGGTAGGGCGGACGGGGGCAATGAGCAGTTCTTC
D: TRBD1; size: NA; V: TRBV4-2; J: TRBJ2-7; CDR3: CASSQEIGTGLYEQYF; DNA: TGTGCCAGCAGCCAAGAGATAGGGACAGGGCTATACGAGCAGTACTTC
D: NA; size: NA; V: TRBV9; J: TRBJ2-5; CDR3: CASSGTPNQETQYF; DNA: TGTGCCAGCAGTGGGACACCAAACCAAGAGACCCAGTACTTC